These 8 T cell receptor beta chains were sequenced from one sample in a study of cytomegalovirus exposure and HLA in healthy donors. TCRdb keeps only in-frame clones here, not all; method: immunoSEQ multiplex PCR. The sample consists of 90,000 to 110,000 clones, 88% of them appearing once. The specimen was PBMCs. These receptors originate from a woman aged 18-29 years in good health and CMV-seronegative.

The rearrangement links TRBV28 to TRBJ1-2; D ambiguous. The CDR3 totals 14 residues. V was trimmed by 4 bases and J by 5 bases, leaving 14 bases between them. From germline, CDR1 is MDHEN and CDR2 SYDVKM. CDR3 region: CASSSLGPGYGYTF. As DNA, the CDR3 is TGTGCCAGCAGTTCCCTCGGGCCGGGATATGGCTACACCTTC.

In its sample, this clone was seen a few times. V and J are TRBV5-6 and TRBJ2-7; perhaps TRBD2 as D (6 bases). Germline assignment: CDR1 SGHDT and CDR2 YYEEEE. There are 16 residues in the CDR3. V was pared by 4 bases and J by 0 bases, with 17 bases between. CDR3 in amino acids: CASSPGWRGSSYEQYF. The CDR3 DNA sequence: TGTGCCAGCAGCCCAGGTTGGCGGGGCAGCTCCTACGAGCAGTACTTC.

The chain employs TRBV5-4 and TRBJ1-6; TRBD1 matches at 7 bases. CDR3 length: 16 amino acids. Germline CDR1 and CDR2: SGHNT and YYREEE (reference sequence). V shed 4 bases and J 9 bases; nucleotides not matched to a gene: 13. The CDR3 here is CASSPTGLSGGSPLHF. Here the CDR3 DNA reads TGTGCCAGCAGCCCCACGGGACTCTCAGGGGGTTCACCCCTCCACTTT.

The sample holds one count of this clone. V usage is TRBV7-9 and J usage is TRBJ2-1; 7 bases align to TRBD2. Germline CDR1 is SEHNR and CDR2 is FQNEAQ (reference sequence). There are 15 residues in the CDR3. V trimming: 5 bases; J trimming: 6 bases; junction bases outside the gene matches: 10. The CDR3 nucleotides are TGTGCCAGCAGCCCGCCTGGCGGGAGAACCAATGAGCAGTTCTTC. Translating it yields CASSPPGGRTNEQFF.

The rearrangement links TRBV6-5 to TRBJ2-1; TRBD2 matches at 7 bases. The V and J ends lost 5 bases and 5 bases, in that order; junction bases with no gene match: 6. Germline values: CDR1 MNHEY, CDR2 SVGAGI. This CDR3 region has 14 residues. The CDR3 DNA reads as TGTGCCAGCAGTCGTAGCGGGCGCCACAATGAGCAGTTCTTC. Its translation: CASSRSGRHNEQFF.

The rearrangement joins TRBV9 to TRBJ2-5; D call uncertain. The germline V gene has CDR1 SGDLS and CDR2 YYNGEE. The CDR3 spans 13 residues. V was trimmed by 1 base and J by 3 bases, leaving 7 bases between them. The CDR3 bases are TGTGCCAGCAGCGTATCCGGTAAAGAGACCCAGTACTTC. Amino acid sequence: CASSVSGKETQYF. Complete variable domain (other parts from reference TRBV9 and TRBJ2-5): DSGVTQTPKHLITATGQRVTLRCSPRSGDLSVYWYQQSLDQGLQFLIQYYNGEERAKGNILERFSAQQFPDLHSELNLSSLELGDSALYFCASSVSGKETQYFGPGTRLLVL.

The chain is built from TRBV6-5 and TRBJ1-2; D is unresolved. Germline loops: CDR1 MNHEY, CDR2 SVGAGI. The CDR3 loop spans 13 amino acids. Trimming took 6 bases from V and 5 from J, leaving 13 bases between them. The DNA of the CDR3 is TGTGCCAGCAGCCGTACCTCCCTATATGGCTACACCTTC. Amino acid sequence: CASSRTSLYGYTF.

The rearrangement links TRBV6-4 to TRBJ2-6, with 7 bases that match TRBD1. Germline loops: CDR1 MRHNA, CDR2 SNTAGT. The CDR3 is 17 amino acids. After removal of 2 bases from V and 4 bases from J, the junction contained 8 bases not matched to a gene. The CDR3 sequence is CASSDEAGGTGANVLTF. The CDR3 bases are TGTGCCAGCAGTGACGAGGCAGGGGGAACGGGGGCCAACGTCCTGACTTTC.